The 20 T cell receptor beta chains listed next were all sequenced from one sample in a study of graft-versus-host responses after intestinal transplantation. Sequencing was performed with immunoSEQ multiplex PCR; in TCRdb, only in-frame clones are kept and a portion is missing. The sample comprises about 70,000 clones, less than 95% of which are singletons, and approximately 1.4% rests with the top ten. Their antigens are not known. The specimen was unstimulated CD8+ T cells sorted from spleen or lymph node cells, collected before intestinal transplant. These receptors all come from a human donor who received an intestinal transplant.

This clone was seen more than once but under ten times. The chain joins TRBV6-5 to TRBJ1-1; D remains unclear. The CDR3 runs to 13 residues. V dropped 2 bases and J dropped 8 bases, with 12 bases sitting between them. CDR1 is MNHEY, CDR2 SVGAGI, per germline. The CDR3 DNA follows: TGTGCCAGCAGTTACGTAGAGTCGTCAGAAGCTTTCTTT. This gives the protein CASSYVESSEAFF.

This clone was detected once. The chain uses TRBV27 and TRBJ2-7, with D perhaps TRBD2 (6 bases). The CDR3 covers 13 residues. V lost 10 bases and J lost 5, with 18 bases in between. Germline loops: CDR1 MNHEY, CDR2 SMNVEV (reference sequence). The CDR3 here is CATQVGGVNEQYF. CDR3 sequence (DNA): TGTGCCACCCAGGTTGGAGGGGTGAACGAGCAGTACTTC.

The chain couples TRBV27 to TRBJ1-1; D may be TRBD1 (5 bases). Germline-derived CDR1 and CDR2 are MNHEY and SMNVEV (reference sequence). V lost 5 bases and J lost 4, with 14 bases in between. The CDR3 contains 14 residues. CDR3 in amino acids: CASSHGGYGTEAFF. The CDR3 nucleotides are TGTGCCAGCAGTCACGGGGGGTACGGCACTGAAGCTTTCTTT.

The CDR3 DNA follows: TGTGCCAGCAGCTCGACAGGGAACAATGAGCAGTTCTTC. This codes for CASSSTGNNEQFF. This rearrangement joins TRBV7-2 to TRBJ2-1; TRBD1 matches at 7 bases. CDR3 size: 13 residues. Germline V gene data show CDR1 as SGHTA and CDR2 as FQGNSA. V lost 4 bases to trimming and J lost 5 bases; unmatched junction nucleotides: 2.

CDR3 in DNA: TGTGCCAGCAGCGGGGGGGTCCTACTCAGCCCCTCTGGGGCCAACGTCCTGACTTTC. It encodes CASSGGVLLSPSGANVLTF. The chain uses TRBV5-4 and TRBJ2-6; 7 bases are shared with TRBD2. Germline CDR1 is SGHNT and CDR2 is YYREEE (reference sequence). V dropped 4 bases and J dropped 0; count of bases not matched to a gene: 13. The CDR3 length is 19 residues.

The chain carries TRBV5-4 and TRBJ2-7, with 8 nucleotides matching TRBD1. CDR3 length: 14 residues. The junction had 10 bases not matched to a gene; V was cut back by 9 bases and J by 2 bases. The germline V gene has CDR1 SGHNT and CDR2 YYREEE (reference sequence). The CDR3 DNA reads TGTGCCACCCAGGGGGCTGTCGGGACCTACGAGCAGTACTTC. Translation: CATQGAVGTYEQYF. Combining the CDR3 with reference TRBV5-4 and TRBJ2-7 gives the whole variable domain ETGVTQSPTHLIKTRGQQVTLRCSSQSGHNTVSWYQQALGQGPQFIFQYYREEENGRGNFPPRFSGLQFPNYSSELNVNALELDDSALYLCATQGAVGTYEQYFGPGTRLTVT.

This CDR3 is CASSHGGGAGATTVSTDTQYF. Written as DNA, the CDR3 is TGTGCCAGCAGCCATGGCGGGGGGGCCGGTGCGACAACCGTGTCCACAGATACGCAGTATTTT. V is TRBV9 and J is TRBJ2-3; 9 bases line up with TRBD2. Germline CDR1 reads SGDLS; CDR2 reads YYNGEE. This CDR3 has 21 residues. V gave up 4 bases and J gave up 2 bases; unmatched junction bases: 23.

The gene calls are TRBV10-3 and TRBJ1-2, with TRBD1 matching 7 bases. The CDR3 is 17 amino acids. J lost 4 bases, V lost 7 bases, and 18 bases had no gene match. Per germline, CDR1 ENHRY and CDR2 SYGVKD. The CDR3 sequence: CAITSEEGAYVGYGYTF. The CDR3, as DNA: TGTGCCATCACCTCGGAGGAGGGGGCTTACGTTGGCTATGGCTACACCTTC.

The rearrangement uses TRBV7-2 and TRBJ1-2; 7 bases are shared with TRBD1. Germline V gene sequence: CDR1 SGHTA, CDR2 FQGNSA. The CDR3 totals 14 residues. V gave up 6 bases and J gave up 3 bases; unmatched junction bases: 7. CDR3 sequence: CASRVGTAYYGYTF. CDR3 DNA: TGTGCCAGCAGGGTTGGGACAGCCTACTATGGCTACACCTTC.

The CDR3 DNA sequence: TGCGCCAGCAGCCCGGGGACAGAAATGAACACTGAAGCTTTCTTT. It codes for CASSPGTEMNTEAFF. The chain carries TRBV5-1 and TRBJ1-1; 7 nucleotides align to TRBD1. From germline, CDR1 is SGHRS and CDR2 YFSETQ. Trimming at V came to 4 bases and at J to 0 bases, leaving 6 bases not matched to a gene. The length of the CDR3 is 15 residues. Variable domain in full (rest from reference TRBV5-1 and TRBJ1-1): KAGVTQTPRYLIKTRGQQVTLSCSPISGHRSVSWYQQTPGQGLQFLFEYFSETQRNKGNFPGRFSGRQFSNSRSEMNVSTLELGDSALYLCASSPGTEMNTEAFFGQGTRLTVV.

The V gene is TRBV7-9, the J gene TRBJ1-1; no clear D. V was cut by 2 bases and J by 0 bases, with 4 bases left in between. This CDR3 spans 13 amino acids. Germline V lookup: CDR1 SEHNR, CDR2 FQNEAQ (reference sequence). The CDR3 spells CASSLLVNTEAFF. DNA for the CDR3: TGTGCCAGCAGCTTACTTGTGAACACTGAAGCTTTCTTT.

The CDR3 reads CASSTTSGGYGDEQFF. CDR3 in DNA: TGTGCCAGCAGTACGACTAGCGGGGGTTACGGCGATGAGCAGTTCTTC. The gene calls are TRBV2 and TRBJ2-1, with 12 nucleotides matching TRBD2. CDR1 SNHLY and CDR2 FYNNEI come from the germline V gene. The V and J ends lost 5 bases and 8 bases, in that order; junction bases with no gene match: 10. The CDR3 is made up of 16 amino acids.

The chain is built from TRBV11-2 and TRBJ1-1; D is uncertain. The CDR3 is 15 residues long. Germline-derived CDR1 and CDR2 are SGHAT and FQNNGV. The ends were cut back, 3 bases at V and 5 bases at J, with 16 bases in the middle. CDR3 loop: CASSLYRTGKTEAFF. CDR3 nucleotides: TGTGCCAGCAGCTTGTACCGGACGGGAAAAACTGAAGCTTTCTTT.

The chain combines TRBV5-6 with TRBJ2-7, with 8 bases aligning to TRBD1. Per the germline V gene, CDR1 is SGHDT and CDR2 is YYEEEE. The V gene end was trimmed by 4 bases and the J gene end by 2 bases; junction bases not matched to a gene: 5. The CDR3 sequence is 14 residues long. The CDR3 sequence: CASSLGTGTYEQYF. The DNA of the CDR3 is TGTGCCAGCAGCCTCGGGACAGGAACCTACGAGCAGTACTTC.

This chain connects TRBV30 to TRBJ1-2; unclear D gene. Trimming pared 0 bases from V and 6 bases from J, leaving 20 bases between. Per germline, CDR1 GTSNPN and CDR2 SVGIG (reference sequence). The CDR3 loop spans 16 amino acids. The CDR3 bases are TGTGCCTGGAGTGTACCAATTGGATGGGGAGGAGATGGCTACACCTTC. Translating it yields CAWSVPIGWGGDGYTF.

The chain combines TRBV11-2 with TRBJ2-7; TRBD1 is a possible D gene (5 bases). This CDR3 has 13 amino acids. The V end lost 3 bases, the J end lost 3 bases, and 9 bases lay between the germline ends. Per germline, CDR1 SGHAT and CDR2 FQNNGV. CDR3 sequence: CASSLARVYEQYF. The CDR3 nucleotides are TGTGCCAGCAGCTTGGCCAGGGTCTACGAGCAGTACTTC.

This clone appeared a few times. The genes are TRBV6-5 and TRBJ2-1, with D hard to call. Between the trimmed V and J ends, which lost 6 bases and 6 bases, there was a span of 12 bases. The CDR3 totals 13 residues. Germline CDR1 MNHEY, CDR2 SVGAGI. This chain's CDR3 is CASRPTETNEQFF. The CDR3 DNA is TGTGCCAGCAGGCCCACAGAGACCAATGAGCAGTTCTTC.

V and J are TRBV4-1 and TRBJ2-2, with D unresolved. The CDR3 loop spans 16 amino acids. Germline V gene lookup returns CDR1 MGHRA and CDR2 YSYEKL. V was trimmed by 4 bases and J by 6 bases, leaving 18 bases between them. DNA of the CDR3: TGCGCCAGCAGCCCGATCTTAGGCATTCAGGCCGGGGAGCTGTTTTTT. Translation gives CASSPILGIQAGELFF.

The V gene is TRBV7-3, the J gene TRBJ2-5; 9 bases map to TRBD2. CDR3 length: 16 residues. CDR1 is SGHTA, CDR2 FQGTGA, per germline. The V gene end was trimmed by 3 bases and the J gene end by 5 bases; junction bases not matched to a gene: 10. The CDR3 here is CASSFGTSPGGETQYF. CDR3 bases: TGTGCCAGCAGCTTCGGGACTAGCCCGGGCGGTGAGACCCAGTACTTC.

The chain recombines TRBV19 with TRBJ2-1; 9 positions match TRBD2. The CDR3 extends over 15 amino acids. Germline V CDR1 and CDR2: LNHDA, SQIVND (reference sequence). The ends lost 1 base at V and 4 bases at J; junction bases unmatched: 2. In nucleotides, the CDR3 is TGTGCCAGTAGTATAGGTGCGGGGGGGTACAATGAGCAGTTCTTC. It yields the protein CASSIGAGGYNEQFF.